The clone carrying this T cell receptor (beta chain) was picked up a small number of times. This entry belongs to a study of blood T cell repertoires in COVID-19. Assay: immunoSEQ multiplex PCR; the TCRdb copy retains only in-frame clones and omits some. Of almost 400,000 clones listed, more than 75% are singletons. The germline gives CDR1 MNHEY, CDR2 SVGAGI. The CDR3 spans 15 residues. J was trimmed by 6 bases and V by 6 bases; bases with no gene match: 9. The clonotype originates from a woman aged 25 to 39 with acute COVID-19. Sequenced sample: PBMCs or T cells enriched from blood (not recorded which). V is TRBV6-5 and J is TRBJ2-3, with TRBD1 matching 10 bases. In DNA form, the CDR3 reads TGTGCCAGCAGCTTCGGGACAGGGGTTGCGGATACGCAGTATTTT. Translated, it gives CASSFGTGVADTQYF.